Following are 9 T cell receptor beta chains from one sample sequenced in a study of early T cells in non-severe SARS-CoV-2 infection. TCRdb called the 5' RACE reads again in MiXCR, with one record for every CDR3 protein. The table lists tens of thousands of distinct CDR3 sequences, 10% to 15% of them singletons, with around 3.5% in the top ten. The specimen sequenced was whole blood. These receptors were collected from an adult who was a healthcare worker with PCR-confirmed SARS-CoV-2 infection or an uninfected control (not recorded which).

The chain employs TRBV7-9 and TRBJ2-3, with no clear D. The germline gives CDR1 SEHNR, CDR2 FQNEAQ (reference sequence). The CDR3 loop spans 13 amino acids. V lost 6 bases and J 0 bases, leaving 7 bases between the germline ends. CDR3 bases: TGTGCCAGCAGACCTTCTAGCACAGATACGCAGTATTTT. Translating gives CASRPSSTDTQYF.

The chain has TRBV7-2 and TRBJ2-1; 12 bases fit TRBD2. Germline V lookup: CDR1 SGHTA, CDR2 FQGNSA. V lost 5 bases, J lost 2 bases, and 7 bases stayed unmatched. The length of the CDR3 is 17 residues. The CDR3 DNA reads TGTGCCAGCAGCCACTCACTAGCGGGAGGTACCTACAATGAGCAGTTCTTC. Translation gives CASSHSLAGGTYNEQFF.

The chain couples TRBV28 to TRBJ1-1; D is perhaps TRBD1 (6 bases). This CDR3 is built from 14 residues. Germline V CDR1 and CDR2: MDHEN, SYDVKM. V dropped 8 bases and J dropped 4 bases, with 17 bases sitting between them. Written as DNA, the CDR3 is TGTGCCAGCGGGGGGCCAAACGGAGTCACTGAAGCTTTCTTT. Translated: CASGGPNGVTEAFF.

This clonotype is labeled medium-sized (0.01 to 0.1%). This sequence joins TRBV9 and TRBJ1-2, with 7 positions matching TRBD1. V was clipped by 4 bases and J by 6 bases; unmatched bases: 9. Germline V gives CDR1 SGDLS, CDR2 YYNGEE. This CDR3 region has 14 residues. The CDR3 protein is CASSPGQLGDGYTF. CDR3 coding DNA: TGTGCCAGCAGCCCGGGACAGTTGGGCGATGGCTACACCTTC. The variable domain in full, with the rest retrieved from reference TRBV9 and TRBJ1-2, is DSGVTQTPKHLITATGQRVTLRCSPRSGDLSVYWYQQSLDQGLQFLIQYYNGEERAKGNILERFSAQQFPDLHSELNLSSLELGDSALYFCASSPGQLGDGYTFGSGTRLTVV.

Details on this clonotype: At one of its ends the junction is not consistent with the germline gene, which may arise from a read error. CDR3 residues: CSAIPGGNQPQHF. In nucleotides, the CDR3 is TGCAGTGCTATCCCAGGGGGCAACCAGCCCCAGCATTTT. The V call is TRBV20-1, the J call TRBJ1-5, with 8 bases that match TRBD1. The germline gives CDR1 DFQATT, CDR2 SNEGSKA (reference sequence). The CDR3 totals 13 residues.

This clonotype was seen many times. The chain carries TRBV19 and TRBJ2-7; D remains ambiguous. Germline V lookup: CDR1 LNHDA, CDR2 SQIVND (reference sequence). Trimming took off 6 bases at V and 5 bases at J, with 17 bases between the two ends. This CDR3 has 14 amino acids. The CDR3 spells CASSTGSTTHEQYF. CDR3 coding DNA: TGTGCCAGTAGCACCGGATCCACCACCCACGAGCAGTACTTC.

In DNA form, the CDR3 reads TGTGCCAGCAGCGTGGACAACCAAGAGACCCAGTACTTC. Encoded protein: CASSVDNQETQYF. The V and J genes are TRBV9 and TRBJ2-5; a weak D match, TRBD1 (5 bases). Deletions cut 2 bases from V and 0 bases from J, with 5 bases between. Germline CDR1 is SGDLS and CDR2 is YYNGEE. The CDR3 totals 13 residues.

The sample holds a few counts of this clonotype. The chain recombines TRBV19 with TRBJ1-5, with D possibly matching TRBD1 (5 bases). The CDR3 is 15 amino acids. Trimming cost V 3 bases and J 7 bases, with 16 bases left between them. Per the germline V gene, CDR1 is LNHDA and CDR2 is SQIVND (reference sequence). The CDR3 DNA is TGTGCCAGTAGTATTATCGGCAGGGAGGAACAGCCCCAGCATTTT. It specifies CASSIIGREEQPQHF.

Concerning this clonotype itself: Since a much larger clone is just one base distant, this may be a read error. V usage is TRBV10-2 and J usage is TRBJ2-3, with no clear D. Germline CDR1 and CDR2: WSHSY and SAAADI. V was trimmed by 5 bases and J by 4 bases, leaving 7 bases between them. The CDR3 is 12 amino acids. CDR3 sequence: CASSRQPDTQYF. Written as DNA, the CDR3 is TGCGCCAGCAGTCGCCAGCCAGATACGCAGTATTTT.